One sample yielded the 28 T cell receptor beta chains listed below, sequenced in a study of Graves' ophthalmopathy and Graves' hyperthyroidism. Transcripts of RNA were the source for amplifying TCR beta CDR3 regions. In the first round, RT-PCR was carried out with HTBI primers, and a multiplex PCR formed the second round. A single record per CDR3 protein comes from TCRdb applying MiXCR to the multiplex PCR reads. The data contain 500,000 to 700,000 distinct CDR3 sequences, approximately 22% of them singletons. Material: peripheral blood. These receptors originate from a woman aged 18-29 years with stable Graves' hyperthyroidism. Some clones in this sample may be carry-over from other donors' samples.

This clonotype is a singleton in its sample. The V and J genes are TRBV7-8 and TRBJ2-7; 8 nucleotides align to TRBD2. The germline V gene encodes CDR1 SGHVS and CDR2 FQNEAQ. With V trimmed by 0 bases and J by 0 bases, 10 bases remained unmatched. This CDR3 has 18 amino acids. The CDR3 here is CASSLALSGVPSSYEQYF. CDR3 nucleotides: TGTGCCAGCAGCTTAGCGCTTAGCGGGGTGCCGAGCTCCTACGAGCAGTACTTC.

V is TRBV6-1 and J is TRBJ1-1; D is undetermined. This CDR3 contains 11 residues. V was shortened by 6 bases and J by 7 bases, with 9 bases between the two germline ends. Germline V CDR1 and CDR2: MNHNS, SASEGT. The CDR3 DNA reads as TGTGCCAGCAGGTTTTACGATGAAGCTTTCTTT. Residues: CASRFYDEAFF.

This clonotype has ten or more counts. This rearrangement joins TRBV11-2 to TRBJ1-2; D remains ambiguous. Germline V CDR1 and CDR2: SGHAT, FQNNGV. The CDR3 runs 14 residues. V lost 8 bases and J 4 bases, leaving 17 bases between the germline ends. The CDR3 DNA reads TGTGCCAGCTACCGGGAGGGTTCGAGCTATGGCTACACCTTC. Protein: CASYREGSSYGYTF.

The table lists this clonotype with many counts. The rearrangement joins TRBV6-5 to TRBJ2-7; D call uncertain. The V end was cut by 5 bases, the J end by 6 bases, with 5 bases between. The CDR3 has 10 amino acids. In germline, CDR1 is MNHEY, CDR2 SVGAGI. The CDR3 DNA reads as TGTGCCAGCAGTAACGGCGAGCAGTACTTC. It yields the protein CASSNGEQYF.

This clonotype came up many times. The gene calls are TRBV4-1 and TRBJ1-1; D is possibly TRBD1 (5 bases). The CDR3 has 17 residues. Deletions cut 1 base from V and 0 bases from J, with 15 bases between. Germline CDR1 and CDR2: MGHRA and YSYEKL. The chain's CDR3 is CASSQGRMTAMNTEAFF. CDR3 DNA sequence: TGCGCCAGCAGCCAAGGGAGGATGACAGCCATGAACACTGAAGCTTTCTTT.

This clonotype has only a few counts. The CDR3 coding sequence is TGTGCCAGCAGCCAAGAAGGGGGGGCAATCATCTACACCTTC. As protein: CASSQEGGAIIYTF. This chain connects TRBV3-1 to TRBJ1-2; tentatively, D is TRBD1 (6 bases). This CDR3 has 14 residues. Germline CDR1 is LGHDT and CDR2 is YNNKEL (reference sequence). Between the trimmed V and J ends, which lost 0 bases and 10 bases, there was a span of 15 bases.

This clonotype was found a few times. Just one base apart from a much larger clone, this may be a read error. The chain recombines TRBV30 with TRBJ2-5; D uncertain. Germline CDR1 GTSNPN, CDR2 SVGIG (reference sequence). V shed 2 bases and J shed 5 bases, with 3 bases lying between them. The CDR3 has 10 residues. The CDR3 coding sequence is TGTGCCTGGAGTAGGGAGACCCAGTACTTC. Its translation is CAWSRETQYF.

This clonotype has ten or more counts. The rearrangement joins TRBV2 to TRBJ1-2; D is unclear. CDR3 length: 10 residues. Germline CDR1 and CDR2: SNHLY and FYNNEI. The V end was cut by 6 bases, the J end by 7 bases, with 6 bases between. The CDR3 DNA follows: TGTGCCAGCAGGAGCAGTGGCTACACCTTC. This translates into CASRSSGYTF.

This clonotype was seen ten or more times. The chain is built from TRBV7-3 and TRBJ2-4; maybe TRBD1 (6 bases). The CDR3 spans 18 residues. Germline V gene lookup returns CDR1 SGHTA and CDR2 FQGTGA. The V end lost 5 bases, the J end lost 0 bases, and 20 bases lay between the germline ends. The CDR3 protein is CASSPKPTGKIAKNIQYF. The DNA for the CDR3 is TGTGCCAGCAGCCCAAAACCGACAGGCAAGATAGCCAAAAACATTCAGTACTTC.

This clonotype was seen at least ten times. CDR3 in DNA: TGTGCCAGCAGCTCAGGCAGACCCAACACCGGGGAGCTGTTTTTT. It yields the protein CASSSGRPNTGELFF. The rearrangement uses TRBV11-2 and TRBJ2-2; no firm D call. The V end was cut by 4 bases, the J end by 2 bases, with 11 bases between. The germline CDR1 and CDR2 sequences are SGHAT and FQNNGV. This CDR3 has 15 amino acids. Using reference TRBV11-2 and TRBJ2-2 for the parts outside the CDR3, the full variable domain is EAGVAQSPRYKIIEKRQSVAFWCNPISGHATLYWYQQILGQGPKLLIQFQNNGVVDDSQLPKDRFSAERLKGVDSTLKIQPAKLEDSAVYLCASSSGRPNTGELFFGEGSRLTVL.

This clonotype was counted many times. The chain couples TRBV27 to TRBJ1-1; D remains ambiguous. The V gene's germline CDR1 is MNHEY and CDR2 SMNVEV (reference sequence). V lost 5 bases and J 3 bases, leaving 10 bases between the germline ends. The CDR3 extends over 13 amino acids. The CDR3 nucleotides are TGTGCCAGCAGTCCCCGTATTTACACTGAAGCTTTCTTT. Protein sequence: CASSPRIYTEAFF.

This rearrangement joins TRBV27 to TRBJ2-5; the D gene is possibly TRBD2 (6 bases). Germline V gene sequence: CDR1 MNHEY, CDR2 SMNVEV (reference sequence). V lost 5 bases and J lost 5, with 15 bases in between. The CDR3 spans 14 residues. The CDR3 spells CASSEWGVAETQYF. Written as DNA, the CDR3 is TGTGCCAGCAGTGAATGGGGGGTCGCGGAGACCCAGTACTTC.

This clonotype was seen at least ten times. V and J are TRBV6-1 and TRBJ2-7, with D perhaps matching TRBD1 (6 bases). This CDR3 has 15 amino acids. Per germline, CDR1 MNHNS and CDR2 SASEGT. With 1 base removed from V and 4 bases from J, the gap between germline ends came to 14 bases. CDR3 sequence: CASSEGPGVGYEQYF. CDR3 sequence (DNA): TGTGCCAGCAGTGAAGGCCCAGGGGTTGGGTACGAGCAGTACTTC.

This clonotype was detected many times. The rearrangement links TRBV20-1 to TRBJ1-2; 9 positions agree with TRBD1. Germline CDR1 is DFQATT and CDR2 is SNEGSKA (reference sequence). This CDR3 is built from 16 residues. Trimming cost V 0 bases and J 8 bases; bases outside gene matches: 13. The CDR3 bases are TGCAGTGCTAGAGAGGGACAGGGCGCCAAGATAGGGGGCTACACCTTC. Amino acid sequence: CSAREGQGAKIGGYTF.

This clonotype was picked up a small number of times. The J gene is TRBJ1-1, the V gene TRBV30; D gene unclear. This CDR3 has 12 residues. Germline loops: CDR1 GTSNPN, CDR2 SVGIG (reference sequence). Trimming stripped 4 bases from V and 4 bases from J, with 10 bases between. For the CDR3, the DNA is TGTGCCTGGATGAGGGTTGGCACTGAAGCTTTCTTT. Translating it yields CAWMRVGTEAFF.

This clonotype came up many times. The rearrangement links TRBV6-1 to TRBJ1-2, with D perhaps TRBD1 (6 bases). CDR3 length: 13 amino acids. Trimming stripped 1 base from V and 7 bases from J, with 10 bases between. Germline-derived CDR1 and CDR2 are MNHNS and SASEGT. As DNA, the CDR3 is TGTGCCAGCAGTGAAGGGGAAGGGGGTGGCTACACCTTC. Amino acids: CASSEGEGGGYTF.

The CDR3 coding sequence is TGTGCCAGCAGCCCAAACCGGGAGCCCCAGCATTTT. Protein: CASSPNREPQHF. The genes are TRBV6-2 or TRBV6-3 and TRBJ1-5, with D uncertain. The CDR3 is 12 residues long. Germline values: CDR1 MNHEY, CDR2 SVGEGT. The ends were cut back, 6 bases at V and 8 bases at J, with 11 bases in the middle.

The chain couples TRBV28 to TRBJ2-5; 7 bases fit TRBD2. V lost 2 bases to trimming and J lost 4 bases; unmatched junction nucleotides: 13. The CDR3 loop spans 17 amino acids. Germline CDR1 reads MDHEN; CDR2 reads SYDVKM. The CDR3 DNA sequence: TGTGCCAGCAGTTTAGGAGCGGGGTTTGGGGCTCGAGAGACCCAGTACTTC. Protein: CASSLGAGFGARETQYF.

This clonotype appeared many times. The chain links TRBV30 to TRBJ2-7, with D possibly matching TRBD1 (6 bases). The CDR3 sequence is 15 residues long. The germline gives CDR1 GTSNPN, CDR2 SVGIG (reference sequence). With 0 bases removed from V and 2 bases from J, the gap between germline ends came to 14 bases. CDR3 nucleotides: TGTGCCTGGAGTGTAGGGCAGGGGCTTACCTACGAGCAGTACTTC. Its translation is CAWSVGQGLTYEQYF.

This clonotype was observed many times. The rearrangement links TRBV11-2 to TRBJ2-3; 7 positions agree with TRBD1. CDR1 is SGHAT, CDR2 FQNNGV, per germline. The V and J ends lost 6 bases and 5 bases, in that order; junction bases with no gene match: 11. The CDR3 is 15 residues long. In DNA form, the CDR3 reads TGTGCCAGCAGACGCACAATACAGGGGTTAGATACGCAGTATTTT. Residues: CASRRTIQGLDTQYF.

This clonotype appeared a few times. The rearrangement uses TRBV12-3 or TRBV12-4 and TRBJ2-5; 11 nucleotides align to TRBD2. The CDR3 is 17 amino acids. J was trimmed by 5 bases and V by 6 bases; bases with no gene match: 14. CDR3 region: CASSLRLAGPWGETQYF. DNA for the CDR3: TGTGCCAGCAGCTTGAGACTAGCGGGGCCTTGGGGTGAGACCCAGTACTTC.

At least ten counts were recorded for this clonotype. The chain employs TRBV6-5 and TRBJ1-1; D possibly corresponds to TRBD1 (5 bases). This CDR3 spans 15 amino acids. V lost 0 bases and J lost 0, with 8 bases in between. Germline CDR1 MNHEY, CDR2 SVGAGI. CDR3: CASSYSQVLNTEAFF. CDR3 nucleotide sequence: TGTGCCAGCAGTTACTCACAGGTCCTGAACACTGAAGCTTTCTTT.

The gene calls are TRBV2 and TRBJ1-3, with no clear D. Trimming removed 6 bases from V and 4 bases from J, with 10 bases in between. The CDR3 is 13 residues long. Germline V gene lookup returns CDR1 SNHLY and CDR2 FYNNEI. CDR3 sequence reads: CASRMDGGNTIYF. In DNA, the CDR3 is TGTGCCAGCAGGATGGACGGAGGAAACACCATATATTTT.

This clonotype was recorded at least ten times. The chain combines TRBV20-1 with TRBJ1-6, with D uncertain. Trimming stripped 0 bases from V and 8 bases from J, with 20 bases between. This CDR3 spans 17 amino acids. Per the germline V gene, CDR1 is DFQATT and CDR2 is SNEGSKA (reference sequence). CDR3 amino acids: CSARDLEGIPFYSPLHF. CDR3 coding DNA: TGCAGTGCTAGAGATCTTGAAGGGATTCCCTTTTATTCACCCCTCCACTTT.

This clonotype was observed many times. The chain employs TRBV7-8 and TRBJ1-1; TRBD1 aligns across 9 bases. CDR1 is SGHVS and CDR2 is FQNEAQ in the germline V gene. This CDR3 is 17 amino acids long. The ends lost 5 bases at V and 5 bases at J; junction bases unmatched: 15. The CDR3 sequence: CASSQSGTGRGRTEAFF. The CDR3 DNA reads TGTGCCAGCAGCCAATCTGGGACAGGGAGGGGAAGGACTGAAGCTTTCTTT. The complete variable domain, with remaining parts taken from reference TRBV7-8 and TRBJ1-1, reads GAGVSQSPRYKVAKRGQDVALRCDPISGHVSLFWYQQALGQGPEFLTYFQNEAQLDKSGLPSDRFFAERPEGSVSTLKIQRTQQEDSAVYLCASSQSGTGRGRTEAFFGQGTRLTVV.

This clonotype was seen ten or more times. The chain has TRBV12-3 or TRBV12-4 and TRBJ2-7, with TRBD2 identical over 13 bases. V gave up 3 bases and J gave up 3 bases; unmatched junction bases: 23. The CDR3 is made up of 22 amino acids. This chain's CDR3 is CASSFRVINRLAGGRVFYEQYF. CDR3 sequence (DNA): TGTGCCAGCAGTTTTAGAGTGATTAACAGACTAGCGGGAGGTAGAGTATTCTACGAGCAGTACTTC.

This clonotype was seen at least ten times. This sequence joins TRBV14 and TRBJ2-7; D remains unclear. Between the trimmed V and J ends, which lost 3 bases and 7 bases, there was a span of 7 bases. Looked up from germline, CDR1 is SGHDN and CDR2 is FVKESK. CDR3 length equals 11 residues. The CDR3 loop reads CASSHAKEQYF. CDR3 DNA: TGTGCCAGCAGCCACGCGAAGGAGCAGTACTTC.

This chain connects TRBV20-1 to TRBJ2-1, with TRBD2 identical over 11 bases. There are 16 residues in the CDR3. Germline CDR1 reads DFQATT; CDR2 reads SNEGSKA (reference sequence). V trimming: 7 bases; J trimming: 1 base; junction bases outside the gene matches: 9. CDR3 in DNA: TGCAGTGTCGAAATAGCGGGAGGGGGGTCCTACAATGAGCAGTTCTTC. As protein: CSVEIAGGGSYNEQFF.